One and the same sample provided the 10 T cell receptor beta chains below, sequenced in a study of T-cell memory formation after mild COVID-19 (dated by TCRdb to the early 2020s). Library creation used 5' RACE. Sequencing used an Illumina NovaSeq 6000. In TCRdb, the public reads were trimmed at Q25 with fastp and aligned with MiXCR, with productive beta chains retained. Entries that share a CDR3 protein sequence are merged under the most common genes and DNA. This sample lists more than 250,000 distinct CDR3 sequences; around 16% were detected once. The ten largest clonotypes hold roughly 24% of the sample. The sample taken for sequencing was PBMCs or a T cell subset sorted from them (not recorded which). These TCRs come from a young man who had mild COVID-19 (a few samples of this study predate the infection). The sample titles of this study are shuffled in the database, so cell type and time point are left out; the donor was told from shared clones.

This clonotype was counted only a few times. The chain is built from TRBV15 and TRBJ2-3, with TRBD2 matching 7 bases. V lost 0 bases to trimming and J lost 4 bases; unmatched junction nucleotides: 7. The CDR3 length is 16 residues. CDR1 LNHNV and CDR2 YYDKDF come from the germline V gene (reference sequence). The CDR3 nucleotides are TGTGCCACCAGCAGAGATAACGGGGGGAGAGCAGATACGCAGTATTTT. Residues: CATSRDNGGRADTQYF.

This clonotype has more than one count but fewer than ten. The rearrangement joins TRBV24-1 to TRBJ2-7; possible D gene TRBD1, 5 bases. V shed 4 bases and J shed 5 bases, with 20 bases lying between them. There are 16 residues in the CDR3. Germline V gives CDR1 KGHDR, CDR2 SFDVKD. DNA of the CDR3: TGTGCCACCAGTGACCCGGGCGTGAAGGGGTCACACGAGCAGTACTTC. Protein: CATSDPGVKGSHEQYF.

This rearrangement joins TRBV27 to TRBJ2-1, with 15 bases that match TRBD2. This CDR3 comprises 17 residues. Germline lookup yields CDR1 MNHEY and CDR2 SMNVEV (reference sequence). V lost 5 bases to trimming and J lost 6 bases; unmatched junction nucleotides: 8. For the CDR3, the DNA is TGTGCCAGCAGTCCACGGACTAGCGGGGGGGCGAGCAATGAGCAGTTCTTC. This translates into CASSPRTSGGASNEQFF.

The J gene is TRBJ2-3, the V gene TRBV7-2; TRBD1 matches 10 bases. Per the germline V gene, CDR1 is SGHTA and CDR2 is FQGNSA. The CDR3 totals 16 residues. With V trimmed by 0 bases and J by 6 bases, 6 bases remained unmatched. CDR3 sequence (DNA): TGTGCCAGCAGCTTAGCTCGACAGGGGGCCGGGGATACGCAGTATTTT. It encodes CASSLARQGAGDTQYF.

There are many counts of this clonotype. The DNA for the CDR3 is TGCAGTGCTAGTCCCGGCTACATGAACACTGAAGCTTTCTTT. It encodes CSASPGYMNTEAFF. The chain has TRBV20-1 and TRBJ1-1; unclear D gene. V was pared by 3 bases and J by 0 bases, with 11 bases between. The CDR3 runs to 14 residues. Germline CDR1 DFQATT, CDR2 SNEGSKA (reference sequence).

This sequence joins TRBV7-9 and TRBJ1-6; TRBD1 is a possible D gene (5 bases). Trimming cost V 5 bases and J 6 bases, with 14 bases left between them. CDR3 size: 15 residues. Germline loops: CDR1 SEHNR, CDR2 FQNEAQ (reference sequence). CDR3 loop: CASSGTWDSNSPLHF. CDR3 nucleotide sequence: TGTGCCAGCAGCGGGACTTGGGATAGTAATTCACCCCTCCACTTT.

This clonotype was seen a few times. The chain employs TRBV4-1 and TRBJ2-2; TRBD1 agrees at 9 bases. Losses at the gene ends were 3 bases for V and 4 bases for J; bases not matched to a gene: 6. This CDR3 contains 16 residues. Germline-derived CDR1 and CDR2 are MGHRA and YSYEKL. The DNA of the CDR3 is TGCGCCAGCAGCCAGACGGGGACAGGGATCACCGGGGAGCTGTTTTTT. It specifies CASSQTGTGITGELFF.

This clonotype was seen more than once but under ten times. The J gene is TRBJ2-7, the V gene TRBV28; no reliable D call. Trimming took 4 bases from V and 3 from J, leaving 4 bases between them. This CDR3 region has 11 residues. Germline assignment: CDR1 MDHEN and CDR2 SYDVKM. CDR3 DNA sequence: TGTGCCAGCAGTTCGCGCTACGAGCAGTACGTC. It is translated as CASSSRYEQYV.

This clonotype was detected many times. CDR3 nucleotides: TGCGCCAGCGGAAACCAGGGGGCTGATGAGCAGTTCTTC. Translation gives CASGNQGADEQFF. The chain is built from TRBV5-1 and TRBJ2-1; 8 nucleotides match TRBD1. V trimming: 7 bases; J trimming: 8 bases; junction bases outside the gene matches: 8. The CDR3 length is 13 residues. CDR1 is SGHRS and CDR2 is YFSETQ in the germline V gene. Full variable domain (outside the CDR3, taken from reference TRBV5-1 and TRBJ2-1): KAGVTQTPRYLIKTRGQQVTLSCSPISGHRSVSWYQQTPGQGLQFLFEYFSETQRNKGNFPGRFSGRQFSNSRSEMNVSTLELGDSALYLCASGNQGADEQFFGPGTRLTVL.

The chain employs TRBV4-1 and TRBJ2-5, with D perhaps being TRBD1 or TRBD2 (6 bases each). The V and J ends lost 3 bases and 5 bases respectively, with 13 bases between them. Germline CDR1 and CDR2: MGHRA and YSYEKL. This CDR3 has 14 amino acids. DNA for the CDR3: TGCGCCAGCAGCCAGGGGGGCGCGTATGAGACCCAGTACTTC. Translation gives CASSQGGAYETQYF.